This T cell receptor (beta chain) came from a study of OX40 agonist ivuxolimab in advanced cancers. Study in general: The study reported partial responses in three patients: one hepatocellular carcinoma, two cutaneous melanoma.

Regarding this clone: One junction end does not reproduce the germline sequence, and a read error may be involved.

The CDR3 length is 18 residues. Germline assignment: CDR1 SSHAT and CDR2 FNYEAQ (reference sequence). Clones were read by immunoSEQ multiplex PCR, and TCRdb kept only the in-frame ones, dropping some. The sample includes roughly 60,000 clones, 70% to 90% of them seen just once. The rearrangement joins TRBV7-7 to TRBJ2-6; D might be TRBD2 (6 bases). This TCR derives from an adult with an advanced solid tumor such as melanoma, head and neck, liver or kidney cancer. This sample comprised CD4+ or CD8+ T cells sorted from blood, obtained in a trial of the OX40 agonist ivuxolimab. CDR3 bases: TGTGCTAGCAGCCCGGGACTGAAGTTTCGCTCTGGGGCCAACGTCCTGACTTTC. Translated: CASSPGLKFRSGANVLTF.